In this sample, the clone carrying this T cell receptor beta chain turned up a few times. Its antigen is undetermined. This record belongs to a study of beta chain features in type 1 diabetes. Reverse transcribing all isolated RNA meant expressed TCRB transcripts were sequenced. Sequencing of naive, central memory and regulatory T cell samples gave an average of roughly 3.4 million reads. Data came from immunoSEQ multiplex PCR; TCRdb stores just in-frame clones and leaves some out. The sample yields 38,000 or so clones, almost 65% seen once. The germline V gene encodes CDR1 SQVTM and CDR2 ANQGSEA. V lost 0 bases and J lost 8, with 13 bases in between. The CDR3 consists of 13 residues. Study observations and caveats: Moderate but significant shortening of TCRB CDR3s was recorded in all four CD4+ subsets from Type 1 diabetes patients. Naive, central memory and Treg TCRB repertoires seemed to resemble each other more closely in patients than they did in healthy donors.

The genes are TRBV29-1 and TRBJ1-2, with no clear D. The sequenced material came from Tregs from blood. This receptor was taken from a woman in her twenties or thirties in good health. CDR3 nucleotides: TGCAGCGTTGAAGATCTTTACCTCGGGGGCTACACCTTC. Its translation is CSVEDLYLGGYTF.